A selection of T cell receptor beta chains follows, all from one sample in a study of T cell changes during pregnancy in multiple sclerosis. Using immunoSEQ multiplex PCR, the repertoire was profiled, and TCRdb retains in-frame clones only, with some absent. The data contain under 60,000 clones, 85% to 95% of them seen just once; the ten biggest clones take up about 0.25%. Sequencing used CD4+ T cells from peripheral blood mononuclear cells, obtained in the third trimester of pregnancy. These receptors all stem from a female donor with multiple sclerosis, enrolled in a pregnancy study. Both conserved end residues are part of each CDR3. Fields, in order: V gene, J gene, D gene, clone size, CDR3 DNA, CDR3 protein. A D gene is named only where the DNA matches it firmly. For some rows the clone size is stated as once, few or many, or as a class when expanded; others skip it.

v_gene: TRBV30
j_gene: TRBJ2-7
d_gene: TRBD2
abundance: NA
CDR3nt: TGTGCCTGGAGTGTACCGGCCCTAGCGGGGCCTTTGGAGCAGTACTTC
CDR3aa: CAWSVPALAGPLEQYF

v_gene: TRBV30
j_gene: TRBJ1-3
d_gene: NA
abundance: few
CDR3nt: TGTGCCTGGAGTGTGAAGGTGGGGCTCGGAAACACCATATATTTT
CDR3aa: CAWSVKVGLGNTIYF

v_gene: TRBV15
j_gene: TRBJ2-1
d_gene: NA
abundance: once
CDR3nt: TGTGCCACCAGCCCGGGGGGCCCATACAATGAGCAGTTCTTC
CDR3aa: CATSPGGPYNEQFF

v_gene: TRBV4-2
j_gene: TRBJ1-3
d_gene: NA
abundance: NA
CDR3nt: TGTGCCAGCAGCCAAGATAGGGGATCCTCTGGAAACACCATATATTTT
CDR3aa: CASSQDRGSSGNTIYF

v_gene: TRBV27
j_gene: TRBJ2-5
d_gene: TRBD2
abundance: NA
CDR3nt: TGTGCCAGCAGCCAATCGGGGCGGGAGCTATTCAAGAGGAAGACCCAGTACTTC
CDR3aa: CASSQSGRELFKRKTQYF

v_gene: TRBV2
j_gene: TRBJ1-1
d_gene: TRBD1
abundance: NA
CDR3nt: TGTGCCAGCAGTAGTGAAGGACAGGGGGCTTCTGAAGCTTTCTTT
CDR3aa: CASSSEGQGASEAFF

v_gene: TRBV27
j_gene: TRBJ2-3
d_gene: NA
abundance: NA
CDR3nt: TGTGCCAGCAGTTTATCGGCATGGGATACGCAGTATTTT
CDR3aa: CASSLSAWDTQYF

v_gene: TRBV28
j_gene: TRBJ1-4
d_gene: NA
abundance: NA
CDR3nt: TGTGCCAGCAGCGAACCGACTACAGGGAATGAAAAACTGTTTTTT
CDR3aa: CASSEPTTGNEKLFF

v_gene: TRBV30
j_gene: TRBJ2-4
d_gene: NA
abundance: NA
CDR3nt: TGTGCCTGGAGTGTGAGGGGAACCTGGGGAGGCATTCAGTACTTC
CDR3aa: CAWSVRGTWGGIQYF

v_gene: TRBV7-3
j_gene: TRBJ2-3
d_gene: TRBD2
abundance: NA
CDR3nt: TGTGCCAGCAGCCTATTTAGCGGGACTAGCACAGATACGCAGTATTTT
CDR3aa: CASSLFSGTSTDTQYF

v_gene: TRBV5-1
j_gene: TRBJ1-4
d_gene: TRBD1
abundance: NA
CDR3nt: TGCGCCAGCAGCTTGGGACAGGGGAGGGCTGAAAAACTGTTTTTT
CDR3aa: CASSLGQGRAEKLFF

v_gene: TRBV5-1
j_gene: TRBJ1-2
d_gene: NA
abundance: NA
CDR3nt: TGCGCCAGCAGCTTGGCCGCGGGGGGCGCGTCCGGCTACACCTTC
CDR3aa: CASSLAAGGASGYTF

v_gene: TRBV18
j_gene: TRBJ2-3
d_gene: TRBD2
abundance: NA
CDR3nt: TGTGCCAGCTCACCGGGACTAGCTAACACAGATACGCAGTATTTT
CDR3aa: CASSPGLANTDTQYF

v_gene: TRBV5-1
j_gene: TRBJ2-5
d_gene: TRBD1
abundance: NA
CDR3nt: TGCGCCAGCAGCATAACAGGGGAAGAGACCCAGTACTTC
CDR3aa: CASSITGEETQYF

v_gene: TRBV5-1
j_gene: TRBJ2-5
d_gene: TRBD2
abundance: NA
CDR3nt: TGCGCCAGCAAACCGGAACTAGCGGGAGGGCTCGTGACCCAGTACTTC
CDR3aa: CASKPELAGGLVTQYF

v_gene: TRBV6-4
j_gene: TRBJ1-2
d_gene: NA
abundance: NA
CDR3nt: TGTGCCACCCCACGAGGCAGACAGGCCACCCCTCACTATGGCTACACCTTC
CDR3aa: CATPRGRQATPHYGYTF

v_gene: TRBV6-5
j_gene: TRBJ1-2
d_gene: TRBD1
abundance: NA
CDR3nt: TGTGCCAGCAGCCCTAGGACAGGAGACTATGGCTACACCTTC
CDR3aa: CASSPRTGDYGYTF

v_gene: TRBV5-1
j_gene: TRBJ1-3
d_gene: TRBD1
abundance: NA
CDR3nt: TGCGCCAGCAGCCTGGGACAGAGCTCTGGAAACACCATATATTTT
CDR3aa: CASSLGQSSGNTIYF

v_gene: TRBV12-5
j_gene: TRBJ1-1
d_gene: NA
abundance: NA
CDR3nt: TGTGCTAGTGGTTCGGGAACAGGGATAAACACTGAAGCTTTCTTT
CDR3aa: CASGSGTGINTEAFF

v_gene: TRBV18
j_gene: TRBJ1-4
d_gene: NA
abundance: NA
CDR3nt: TGTGCCAGCCGCGGGTATACTAATGAAAAACTGTTTTTT
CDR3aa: CASRGYTNEKLFF

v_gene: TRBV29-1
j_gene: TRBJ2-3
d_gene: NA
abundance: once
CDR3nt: TGCAGCGTTGAAGATCTAAGGGGGGGGACGACAGATACGCAGTATTTT
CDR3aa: CSVEDLRGGTTDTQYF

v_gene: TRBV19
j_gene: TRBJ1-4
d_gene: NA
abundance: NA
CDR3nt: TGTGCCAGTAGCCTTACAGGGATAAGCGAAAAACTGTTTTTT
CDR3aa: CASSLTGISEKLFF